A single T cell receptor beta chain is shown here with its context. Profiling relied on immunoSEQ multiplex PCR, and the TCRdb table lists in-frame clones only, not all of them. Of about 370,000 clones in the sample, 80% to 90% were seen once. This entry is derived from a study of blood T cell repertoires in COVID-19. Material: peripheral blood. The clonotype comes from a woman aged 30 to 39 with COVID-19, enrolled during active disease.

The CDR3 region is CASSTHLLGDREFDTQYF. CDR3 coding DNA: TGTGCCAGCAGTACTCACCTCCTCGGGGACAGGGAGTTTGATACGCAGTATTTT. This chain uses TRBV28 with TRBJ2-3; 9 nucleotides line up with TRBD1. The germline CDR1 and CDR2 sequences are MDHEN and SYDVKM. There are 18 residues in the CDR3. Trimming cost V 5 bases and J 6 bases; bases outside gene matches: 18.